This TCR beta chain emerged from a study of cytomegalovirus exposure and HLA in healthy donors. 60 Vbeta and 13 Jbeta primers were used in PCR. TCRdb's table, derived via immunoSEQ multiplex PCR, lists solely in-frame clones and lacks some. The data hold about 190,000 clones, with roughly 77% observed a single time. The germline CDR1 and CDR2 sequences are MDHEN and SYDVKM. The CDR3 extends over 14 amino acids. With 10 bases removed from V and 3 bases from J, the gap between germline ends came to 16 bases. The chain links TRBV28 to TRBJ1-5; D is ambiguous. The TCR originated in a woman aged 30 to 39 in good health and CMV-seropositive. Sequenced sample: PBMCs. The CDR3 protein is CAITPWQDNQPQHF. Here the CDR3 DNA reads TGTGCCATCACTCCTTGGCAGGACAATCAGCCCCAGCATTTT.